This section outlines one T cell receptor beta chain sequence together with its context. The entry originates in a study of OX40 agonist ivuxolimab in advanced cancers. Looking at the study overall: Subjects had a mean age of about 60 years, with a range of roughly 20 to 79; more than 70% were male.

Method: immunoSEQ multiplex PCR; TCRdb's copy keeps in-frame clones and lacks some. This table holds about 60,000 clones, 83% found once. The clonotype was recovered from an adult with an advanced solid tumor such as melanoma, head and neck, liver or kidney cancer. The material sequenced was CD4+ or CD8+ T cells sorted from blood, taken in a trial of the OX40 agonist ivuxolimab.

CDR3 in DNA: TGTGCCAGCAGTGGGGGGGCGGGCAATCAGCCCCAGCATTTT. Translation: CASSGGAGNQPQHF. The chain combines TRBV6-6 with TRBJ1-5, with a possible D match to TRBD1 (6 bases). The CDR3 runs to 14 residues. Germline-derived CDR1 and CDR2 are MNHNY and SVGAGI (reference sequence). Trimming removed 5 bases from V and 2 bases from J, with 10 bases in between.